This T cell receptor (beta chain) was captured in a study of blood T cell repertoires in COVID-19. Study-wide context: COVID-19 samples from acute and convalescent phases originated in the United States, Italy and Spain. T cells, B-cell-depleted T cells, or PBMCs provided the cDNA or gDNA that served as material.

Under the authors' procedure: Estimates of nucleated cell counts were drawn from the amplification of reference gene primers. The repertoire was sequenced with immunoSEQ multiplex PCR; TCRdb's copy has only in-frame clones and lacks some. V, J and clone size were drawn from that table, and D and trimming were deduced from the DNA. This sample has around 170,000 clones, with roughly 77% found just once. The Seattle site enrolled patients during active infection and followed them longitudinally. Sequencing used peripheral blood. This TCR was recovered from a woman of 80 years or more with COVID-19, enrolled during active disease.

The CDR3 spells CASSLVGPSGGADTQYF. The CDR3, as DNA: TGTGCCAGCAGCTTGGTTGGCCCTAGCGGGGGGGCGGATACGCAGTATTTT. V is TRBV5-6 and J is TRBJ2-3, with 12 bases fitting TRBD2. Trimming at V came to 0 bases and at J to 6 bases, leaving 8 bases not matched to a gene. The CDR3 contains 17 residues. The V gene's germline CDR1 is SGHDT and CDR2 YYEEEE.